This record looks at one T cell receptor beta chain sequence and its context. Its cognate antigen is unknown. The sample originates from a study of T cell repertoires in aging, cancer and after chemotherapy. As for the study in general: Repeat sampling of healthy donors over several months to years showed clear clonal overlap. General study points: Compared with age-matched healthy donors, untreated hematological or solid cancer patients showed higher blood TCR clonality. In each cancer cohort, median generation probability increased across chemotherapy, suggesting thymic output rebounded.

The template was genomic DNA from peripheral blood, not RNA. Multiplex touch-down PCR with TRB-A/B primers amplified rearranged V-D-J TRB sequences. A single record per CDR3 protein comes from TCRdb applying MiXCR to the multiplex PCR reads. This table has 12,000 or so distinct CDR3 sequences, roughly 31% appearing once. The sample comprised blood. The TCR was taken from a human donor in good health. The donor label of this sample is uncertain.

The CDR3 DNA sequence: TGTGCCAGCTCATCAACCGGGCGGCAGTATCAGCCCCAGCATTTT. Protein sequence: CASSSTGRQYQPQHF. This chain uses TRBV18 with TRBJ1-5, with unresolved D. This CDR3 spans 15 amino acids. CDR1 is KGHSH and CDR2 is LQKENI in the germline V gene. V was shortened by 5 bases and J by 5 bases, with 16 bases between the two germline ends.